This T cell receptor beta chain was captured by sequencing in a study of blood T cell repertoires in COVID-19. Study overall: Material from acute and convalescent COVID-19 was sourced from the United States, Italy and Spain. The cDNA or gDNA used as material had been derived from T cells, B-cell-depleted T cells, or PBMCs.

The CDR3 is 18 residues long. Looked up from germline, CDR1 is SGHTS and CDR2 is YDEGEE. The V segment lost 4 bases and the J segment 4 bases; nucleotides outside the gene matches: 11. Original methodology: Nucleated cell number was recorded as an estimate derived from reference gene primer amplification. The table came from immunoSEQ multiplex PCR; TCRdb's copy has only in-frame clones and leaves some out. The V and J calls and clone size are taken from that table; D and trimming were inferred from the DNA. The sample holds some 63,000 clones, over 75% seen once. This sequence was found in a human donor in a cohort sampled during active COVID-19. Sample: peripheral blood. This chain uses TRBV5-8 with TRBJ2-5; 15 bases match TRBD2. The CDR3 here is CASSRPPGLAGGGETQYF. DNA for the CDR3: TGTGCCAGCAGCCGCCCACCGGGACTAGCGGGGGGAGGAGAGACCCAGTACTTC.